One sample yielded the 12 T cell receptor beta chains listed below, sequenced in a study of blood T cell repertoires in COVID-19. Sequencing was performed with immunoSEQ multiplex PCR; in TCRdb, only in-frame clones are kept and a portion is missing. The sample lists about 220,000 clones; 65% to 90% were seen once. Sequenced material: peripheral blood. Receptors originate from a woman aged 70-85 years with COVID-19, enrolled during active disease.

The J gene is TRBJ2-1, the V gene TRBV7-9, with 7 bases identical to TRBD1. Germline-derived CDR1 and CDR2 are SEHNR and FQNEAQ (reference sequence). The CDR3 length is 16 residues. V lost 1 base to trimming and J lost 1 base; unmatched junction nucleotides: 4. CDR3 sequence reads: CASSLVGTASYNEQFF. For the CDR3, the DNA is TGTGCCAGCAGCTTAGTTGGGACAGCTTCCTACAATGAGCAGTTCTTC.

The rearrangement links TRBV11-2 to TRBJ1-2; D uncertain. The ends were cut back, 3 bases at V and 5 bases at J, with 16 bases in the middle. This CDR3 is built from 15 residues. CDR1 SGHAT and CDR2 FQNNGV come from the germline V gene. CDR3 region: CASSLTGEGFYGYTF. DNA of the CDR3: TGTGCCAGCAGCTTGACGGGTGAAGGCTTTTATGGCTACACCTTC.

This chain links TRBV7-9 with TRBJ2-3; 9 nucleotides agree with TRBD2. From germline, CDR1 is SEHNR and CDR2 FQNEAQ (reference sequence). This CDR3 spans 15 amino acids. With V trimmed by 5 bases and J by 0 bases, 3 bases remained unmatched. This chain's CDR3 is CASSRAGGSTDTQYF. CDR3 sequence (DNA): TGTGCCAGCAGCCGAGCGGGAGGCAGCACAGATACGCAGTATTTT.

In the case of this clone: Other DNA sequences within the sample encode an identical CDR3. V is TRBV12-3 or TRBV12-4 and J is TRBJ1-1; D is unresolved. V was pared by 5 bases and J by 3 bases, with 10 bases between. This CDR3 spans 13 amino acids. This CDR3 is CASSPDSYTEAFF. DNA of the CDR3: TGTGCCAGCAGTCCGGACTCTTACACTGAAGCTTTCTTT.

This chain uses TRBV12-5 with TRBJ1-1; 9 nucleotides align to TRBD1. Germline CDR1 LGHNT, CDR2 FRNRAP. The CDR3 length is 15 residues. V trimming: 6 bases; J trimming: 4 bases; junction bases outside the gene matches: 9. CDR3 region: CASGPGTGSVTEAFF. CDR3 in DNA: TGTGCTAGTGGCCCCGGGACAGGGAGTGTCACTGAAGCTTTCTTT.

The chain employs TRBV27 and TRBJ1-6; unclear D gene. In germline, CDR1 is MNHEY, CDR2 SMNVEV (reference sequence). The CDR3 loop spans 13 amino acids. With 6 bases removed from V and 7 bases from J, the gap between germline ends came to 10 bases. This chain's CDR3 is CASSQVGNSPLHF. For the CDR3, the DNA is TGTGCCAGCAGCCAAGTGGGCAATTCACCCCTCCACTTT.

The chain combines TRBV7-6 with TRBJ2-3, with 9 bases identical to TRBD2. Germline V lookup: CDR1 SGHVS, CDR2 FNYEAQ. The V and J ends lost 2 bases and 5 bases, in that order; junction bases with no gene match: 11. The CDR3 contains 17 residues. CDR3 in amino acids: CASSLRVGLASGDTQYF. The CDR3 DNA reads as TGTGCCAGCAGCTTAAGGGTGGGACTAGCTTCGGGAGATACGCAGTATTTT.

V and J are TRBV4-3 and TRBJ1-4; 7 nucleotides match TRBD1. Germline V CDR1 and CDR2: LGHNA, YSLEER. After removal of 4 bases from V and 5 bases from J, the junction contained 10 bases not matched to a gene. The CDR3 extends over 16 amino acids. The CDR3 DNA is TGCGCCAGCAGCCGAGATATAACAGGGGTAAATGAAAAACTGTTTTTT. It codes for CASSRDITGVNEKLFF.

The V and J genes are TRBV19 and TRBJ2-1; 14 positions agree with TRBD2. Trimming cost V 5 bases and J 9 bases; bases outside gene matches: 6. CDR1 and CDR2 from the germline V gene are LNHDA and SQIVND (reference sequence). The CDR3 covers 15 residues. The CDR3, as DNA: TGTGCCAGTAGTCCGGGGACTAGCGGGGGTACTGAGCAGTTCTTC. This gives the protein CASSPGTSGGTEQFF.

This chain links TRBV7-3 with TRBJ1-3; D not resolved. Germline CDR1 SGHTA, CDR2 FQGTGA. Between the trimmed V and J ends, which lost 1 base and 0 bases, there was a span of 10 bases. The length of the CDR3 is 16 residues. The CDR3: CASSLNGGNSGNTIYF. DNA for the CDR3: TGTGCCAGCAGCTTAAACGGCGGGAACTCTGGAAACACCATATATTTT.

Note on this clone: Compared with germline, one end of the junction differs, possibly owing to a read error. This chain's CDR3 is CASSSDSYNEQFF. For the CDR3, the DNA is TGTGCTAGCAGCTCCGACAGCTACAATGAGCAGTTCTTC. This chain joins TRBV7-7 and TRBJ2-1, with D perhaps matching TRBD1 (5 bases). This CDR3 spans 13 amino acids. The germline CDR1 and CDR2 sequences are SSHAT and FNYEAQ (reference sequence).

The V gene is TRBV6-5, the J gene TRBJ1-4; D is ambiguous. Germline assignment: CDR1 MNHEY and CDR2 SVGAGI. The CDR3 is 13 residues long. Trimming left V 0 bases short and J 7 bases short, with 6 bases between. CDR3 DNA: TGTGCCAGCAGTTACTCCGGACTTGAAAAACTGTTTTTT. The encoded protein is CASSYSGLEKLFF.